Following are 22 T cell receptor beta chains from one sample sequenced in a study of blood T cell repertoires in COVID-19. Sequenced by immunoSEQ multiplex PCR; TCRdb stores in-frame clones only, minus some. The sample includes over 45,000 clones, roughly four fifths of them seen just once. The sample was peripheral blood. Receptors were obtained from a man between 40 and 49 years old with acute or convalescent COVID-19.

The chain has TRBV7-9 and TRBJ2-1, with 9 positions matching TRBD1. The ends lost 5 bases at V and 3 bases at J; junction bases unmatched: 5. The CDR3 spans 15 residues. Germline-derived CDR1 and CDR2 are SEHNR and FQNEAQ (reference sequence). This CDR3 is CASSQGQGGYNEQFF. The CDR3 DNA sequence: TGTGCCAGCAGCCAGGGACAGGGAGGCTACAATGAGCAGTTCTTC.

J is TRBJ1-1 and V is TRBV3-1 (or the pseudogene TRBV3-2); no reliable D call. The V gene lost 1 base and the J gene lost 10 bases, with 10 bases spanning the gap. The germline CDR1 and CDR2 sequences are LGHDT and YNNKEL (reference sequence). CDR3 length: 12 amino acids. The CDR3 protein is CASSQGGGPAFF. DNA of the CDR3: TGTGCCAGCAGCCAAGGGGGAGGGCCAGCTTTCTTT.

V and J are TRBV9 and TRBJ1-1; the D gene is possibly TRBD1 (5 bases). Trimming cost V 3 bases and J 1 base, with 22 bases left between them. The CDR3 loop spans 18 amino acids. Germline CDR1 and CDR2: SGDLS and YYNGEE. The CDR3 coding sequence is TGTGCCAGCAGCGGCACCGTCCCCTCAGGGTTCCGGAACACTGAAGCTTTCTTT. It encodes CASSGTVPSGFRNTEAFF.

This clone occurred once. V and J are TRBV5-6 and TRBJ1-2; no clear D gene. V gave up 4 bases and J gave up 4 bases, with 8 bases separating them. This CDR3 region has 12 residues. Germline values: CDR1 SGHDT, CDR2 YYEEEE. The CDR3 nucleotides read TGTGCCAGCAGCAGCTACAGCTATGGCTACACCTTC. It translates to CASSSYSYGYTF.

There are a few counts of this clone. The J gene is TRBJ1-5, the V gene TRBV6-5; D gene uncertain. Germline V gene sequence: CDR1 MNHEY, CDR2 SVGAGI. Trimming cost V 8 bases and J 2 bases, with 16 bases left between them. This CDR3 has 15 amino acids. The DNA for the CDR3 is TGTGCCAGCTCCTTTGGGAGTCATGGCAATCAGCCCCAGCATTTT. Its translation is CASSFGSHGNQPQHF.

This clone was seen a handful of times. The chain combines TRBV5-6 with TRBJ2-1; D not resolved. The CDR3 is 15 amino acids. Germline-derived CDR1 and CDR2 are SGHDT and YYEEEE. V dropped 0 bases and J dropped 0 bases, with 7 bases sitting between them. The CDR3 DNA reads TGTGCCAGCAGCTTGGGGGCAGGCTCCTACAATGAGCAGTTCTTC. Encoded protein: CASSLGAGSYNEQFF.

This chain joins TRBV2 and TRBJ2-3; 11 bases are shared with TRBD1. There are 17 residues in the CDR3. Losses at the gene ends were 7 bases for V and 8 bases for J; bases not matched to a gene: 17. The germline V gene has CDR1 SNHLY and CDR2 FYNNEI. The CDR3 spells CASTNQRTGGRSGTQYF. In nucleotides, the CDR3 is TGTGCCAGCACCAACCAAAGGACAGGGGGCAGGAGTGGTACGCAGTATTTT.

V is TRBV5-1 and J is TRBJ1-2; D remains ambiguous. Trimming removed 0 bases at V and 2 bases at J, with 20 bases between. The CDR3 totals 18 residues. CDR1 is SGHRS, CDR2 YFSETQ, per germline. CDR3 region: CASSLAPGEGLVNYGYTF. The CDR3 coding sequence is TGCGCCAGCAGCTTGGCCCCGGGAGAAGGACTCGTGAACTATGGCTACACCTTC. The full variable domain, its missing parts supplied by reference TRBV5-1 and TRBJ1-2, is KAGVTQTPRYLIKTRGQQVTLSCSPISGHRSVSWYQQTPGQGLQFLFEYFSETQRNKGNFPGRFSGRQFSNSRSEMNVSTLELGDSALYLCASSLAPGEGLVNYGYTFGSGTRLTVV.

V gene TRBV10-3 combines with J gene TRBJ2-5, with 9 bases lining up with TRBD2. J was trimmed by 2 bases and V by 6 bases; bases with no gene match: 4. The CDR3 length is 14 residues. The germline gives CDR1 ENHRY, CDR2 SYGVKD. DNA for the CDR3: TGTGCCATCAGCTCTAGCGGGGTTCAAGAGACCCAGTACTTC. It codes for CAISSSGVQETQYF.

The chain has TRBV2 and TRBJ2-1; 10 nucleotides align to TRBD2. Germline CDR1 SNHLY, CDR2 FYNNEI. This CDR3 is 16 amino acids long. After removal of 6 bases from V and 8 bases from J, the junction contained 13 bases not matched to a gene. CDR3: CASSARPSGGFHEQFF. CDR3 coding DNA: TGTGCCAGCAGCGCGCGTCCTAGCGGGGGTTTCCATGAGCAGTTCTTC.

V usage is TRBV28 and J usage is TRBJ2-7; D ambiguous. Trimming removed 6 bases from V and 3 bases from J, with 9 bases in between. Per germline, CDR1 MDHEN and CDR2 SYDVKM. The CDR3 sequence is 12 residues long. The CDR3 loop reads CASRNNIYEQYF. The CDR3 region has the DNA TGTGCCAGCAGGAACAATATCTACGAGCAGTACTTC.

The V gene is TRBV5-5, the J gene TRBJ1-3; possible D gene TRBD1, 6 bases. CDR1 is SGHKS and CDR2 is YYEKEE in the germline V gene (reference sequence). Trimming removed 4 bases from V and 0 bases from J, with 17 bases in between. This CDR3 has 17 residues. The CDR3 sequence is CASSVSGAPLSGNTIYF. The CDR3 DNA reads as TGTGCCAGCAGCGTGTCAGGGGCCCCACTCTCTGGAAACACCATATATTTT.

This chain joins TRBV6-6 and TRBJ1-5; TRBD1 aligns across 8 bases. V shed 6 bases and J 5 bases; nucleotides not matched to a gene: 12. Germline V gives CDR1 MNHNY, CDR2 SVGAGI (reference sequence). CDR3 size: 16 residues. The CDR3 loop is CASRPLNRGADQPQHF. Here the CDR3 DNA reads TGTGCCAGCAGACCTCTTAACAGGGGGGCGGATCAGCCCCAGCATTTT.

The chain recombines TRBV4-3 with TRBJ2-7, with D perhaps TRBD1 (6 bases). This CDR3 comprises 15 residues. Trimming left V 4 bases short and J 4 bases short, with 17 bases between. Germline V gives CDR1 LGHNA, CDR2 YSLEER. The CDR3 DNA reads as TGCGCCAGCAGCCTTCTTAAGGACAGTTATTACGAGCAGTACTTC. This gives the protein CASSLLKDSYYEQYF.

The chain uses TRBV6-5 and TRBJ1-1, with 7 bases lining up with TRBD1. V lost 5 bases, J lost 8 bases, and 8 bases stayed unmatched. Germline V CDR1 and CDR2: MNHEY, SVGAGI. CDR3 length: 13 amino acids. CDR3 nucleotides: TGTGCCAGCAGTCTCCAGGGGGGTGGAGAAGCTTTCTTT. Its translation: CASSLQGGGEAFF.

The chain links TRBV15 to TRBJ1-2, with a tentative D call TRBD1 (6 bases). The V end was cut by 0 bases, the J end by 7 bases, with 12 bases between. Germline CDR1 reads LNHNV; CDR2 reads YYDKDF (reference sequence). This CDR3 region has 14 residues. The CDR3 spells CATSRDQGPGGYTF. CDR3 DNA: TGTGCCACCAGCAGAGATCAGGGGCCAGGTGGCTACACCTTC. The variable domain in full, completed from reference TRBV15 and TRBJ1-2, reads DAMVIQNPRYQVTQFGKPVTLSCSQTLNHNVMYWYQQKSSQAPKLLFHYYDKDFNNEADTPDNFQSRRPNTSFCFLDIRSPGLGDTAMYLCATSRDQGPGGYTFGSGTRLTVV.

This rearrangement joins TRBV7-3 to TRBJ2-5, with 10 bases aligning to TRBD2. Germline CDR1 and CDR2: SGHTA and FQGTGA. V shed 1 base, J shed 4 bases, and the junction held 3 bases outside the gene matches. CDR3 length: 15 residues. CDR3 loop: CASSLSPSGGETQYF. The DNA for the CDR3 is TGTGCCAGCAGCTTAAGCCCTAGCGGGGGAGAGACCCAGTACTTC.

This chain joins TRBV28 and TRBJ1-2; 9 positions agree with TRBD1. Trimming cost V 5 bases and J 4 bases; bases outside gene matches: 8. The CDR3 extends over 15 amino acids. Germline V CDR1 and CDR2: MDHEN, SYDVKM. In DNA, the CDR3 is TGTGCCAGCAGTACCACAGGGGGCGCTGGCTATGGCTACACCTTC. This encodes CASSTTGGAGYGYTF.

This clone was detected only a few times. The J gene is TRBJ2-1, the V gene TRBV19; possibly TRBD1 for D (6 bases). The CDR3 sequence is 16 residues long. Trimming cost V 3 bases and J 6 bases, with 18 bases left between them. The germline CDR1 and CDR2 sequences are LNHDA and SQIVND (reference sequence). The CDR3 loop is CASSMRRQANLNEQFF. The CDR3 DNA follows: TGTGCCAGTAGTATGAGGAGACAGGCCAACCTCAATGAGCAGTTCTTC.

This chain uses TRBV7-3 with TRBJ1-1; the D gene is possibly TRBD1 (6 bases). Trimming took 0 bases from V and 4 from J, leaving 9 bases between them. Germline V gene lookup returns CDR1 SGHTA and CDR2 FQGTGA. This CDR3 region has 14 residues. CDR3 residues: CASSLTGGVTEAFF. CDR3 sequence (DNA): TGTGCCAGCAGCTTAACAGGGGGGGTCACTGAAGCTTTCTTT.

The CDR3 DNA is TGCGCCAGCACAGGACATCCTGCCGGGGAGCTGTTTTTT. This gives the protein CASTGHPAGELFF. The genes are TRBV10-2 and TRBJ2-2, with D perhaps TRBD1 (5 bases). The ends were cut back, 7 bases at V and 6 bases at J, with 12 bases in the middle. Germline lookup yields CDR1 WSHSY and CDR2 SAAADI. The CDR3 is 13 amino acids.

The chain combines TRBV30 with TRBJ1-4; 10 positions match TRBD1. With 5 bases clipped from V and 2 bases from J, the junction kept 5 bases outside the gene matches. The germline V gene encodes CDR1 GTSNPN and CDR2 SVGIG (reference sequence). The CDR3 contains 15 residues. CDR3 sequence reads: CAWGQGGFTNEKLFF. The CDR3 bases are TGTGCCTGGGGACAGGGGGGATTCACTAATGAAAAACTGTTTTTT.